The next 9 T cell receptor beta chains were all read from a single sample in a study of T cell responses to AZD1222 COVID-19 vaccine. Sequenced by immunoSEQ multiplex PCR; TCRdb stores in-frame clones only, minus some. The table lists some 130,000 clones, around 90% of them singletons, with around 1.6% in the top ten. The material was peripheral blood, obtained on day 0 of AZD1222 vaccination. These receptors were obtained from an adult in good health.

For the CDR3, the DNA is TGTGCCATCAGTGGAGGGGGCGGGGTCACAGATACGCAGTATTTT. It translates to CAISGGGGVTDTQYF. The chain recombines TRBV10-3 with TRBJ2-3; D may be TRBD1 (7 bases). CDR1 is ENHRY, CDR2 SYGVKD, per germline. The V end was cut by 4 bases, the J end by 2 bases, with 13 bases between. The CDR3 has 15 amino acids.

The chain's CDR3 is CASSPNDRGPYNEQFF. Written as DNA, the CDR3 is TGTGCCAGCAGCCCTAACGACAGGGGTCCCTACAATGAGCAGTTCTTC. The rearrangement joins TRBV27 to TRBJ2-1; TRBD1 agrees at 8 bases. The ends lost 6 bases at V and 2 bases at J; junction bases unmatched: 9. From germline, CDR1 is MNHEY and CDR2 SMNVEV (reference sequence). The CDR3 sequence is 16 residues long.

The V and J genes are TRBV30 and TRBJ1-2; D remains unclear. V dropped 1 base and J dropped 4 bases, with 10 bases sitting between them. Germline-derived CDR1 and CDR2 are GTSNPN and SVGIG (reference sequence). CDR3 length equals 13 residues. CDR3 bases: TGTGCCTGGAGTGGGGCCGGAGGCTATGGCTACACCTTC. This codes for CAWSGAGGYGYTF.

The chain joins TRBV27 to TRBJ1-5; D is perhaps TRBD1 (5 bases). Trimming removed 4 bases at V and 4 bases at J, with 17 bases between. CDR3 length equals 16 residues. Germline V gives CDR1 MNHEY, CDR2 SMNVEV (reference sequence). The CDR3 protein is CASSSDQGRSNQPQHF. The CDR3 nucleotides read TGTGCCAGCAGTTCCGACCAGGGTCGCAGTAATCAGCCCCAGCATTTT.

The CDR3 is CASSSLDDYGYTF. CDR3 in DNA: TGTGCCAGCAGCTCTTTAGATGACTATGGCTACACCTTC. V and J are TRBV7-9 and TRBJ1-2; no clear D. CDR3 length: 13 amino acids. Trimming left V 4 bases short and J 3 bases short, with 9 bases between. Germline lookup yields CDR1 SEHNR and CDR2 FQNEAQ (reference sequence).

The V call is TRBV6-1, the J call TRBJ2-7; D gene ambiguous. The CDR3 consists of 12 residues. Germline CDR1 reads MNHNS; CDR2 reads SASEGT. The V and J ends lost 1 base and 3 bases respectively, with 4 bases between them. The CDR3 reads CASSEGLYEQYF. The CDR3 bases are TGTGCCAGCAGTGAAGGGCTCTACGAGCAGTACTTC.

The genes are TRBV12-3 or TRBV12-4 and TRBJ2-7; no firm D call. The CDR3 contains 9 residues. V lost 9 bases and J 3 bases, leaving 3 bases between the germline ends. As DNA, the CDR3 is TGTGCCAGGGACTACGAGCAGTACTTC. Amino acids: CARDYEQYF.

This chain uses TRBV12-3 or TRBV12-4 with TRBJ1-1; D gene ambiguous. The V gene lost 2 bases and the J gene lost 4 bases, with 8 bases spanning the gap. The CDR3 consists of 13 residues. This CDR3 reads CASSLRLATEAFF. CDR3 DNA sequence: TGTGCCAGCAGTTTAAGGTTAGCCACTGAAGCTTTCTTT.

The rearrangement links TRBV29-1 to TRBJ1-1; D is possibly TRBD1 (5 bases). V dropped 5 bases and J dropped 4 bases, with 11 bases sitting between them. CDR3 size: 12 residues. Germline V CDR1 and CDR2: SQVTM, ANQGSEA. CDR3 sequence reads: CSVWGWSTEAFF. In DNA, the CDR3 is TGCAGCGTTTGGGGGTGGTCCACTGAAGCTTTCTTT.